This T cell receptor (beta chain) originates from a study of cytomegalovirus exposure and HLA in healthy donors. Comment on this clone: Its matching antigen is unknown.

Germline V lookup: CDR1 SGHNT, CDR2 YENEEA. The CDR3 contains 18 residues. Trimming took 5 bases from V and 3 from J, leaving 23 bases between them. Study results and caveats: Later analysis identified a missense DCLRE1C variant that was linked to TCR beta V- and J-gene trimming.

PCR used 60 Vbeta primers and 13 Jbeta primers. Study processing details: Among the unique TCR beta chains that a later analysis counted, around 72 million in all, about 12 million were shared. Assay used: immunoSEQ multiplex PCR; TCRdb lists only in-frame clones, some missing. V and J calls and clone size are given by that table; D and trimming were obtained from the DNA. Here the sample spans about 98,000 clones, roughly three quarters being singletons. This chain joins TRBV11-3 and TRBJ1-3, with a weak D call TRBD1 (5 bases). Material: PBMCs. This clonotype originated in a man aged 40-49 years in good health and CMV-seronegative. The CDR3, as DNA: TGTGCCAGCAGCGGATATTCCTCCTCGCGCGGGGGTGGAAACACCATATATTTT. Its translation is CASSGYSSSRGGGNTIYF.